The rows below give T cell receptor beta chains drawn from one sample of a study of technical replicates of blood from several donors. TCRdb keeps only in-frame clones here, not all; method: immunoSEQ multiplex PCR. The sample includes approximately 70,000 clones, just under 97% of them seen just once. The sequenced material came from T cells isolated from PBMCs. These receptors came from a human donor in good health. CDR3s include the opening cysteine and the closing phenylalanine or tryptophan. A D gene is named only where the DNA matches it firmly. Size tells how often a clone was seen (once, few, many) or the class of an expanded clone, and some rows leave it out.

TRBJ1-5 - TRBV10-3 - TGTGCCATCAGTGATAGGAACGTCCGGGGCAATCAGCCCCAGCATTTT CAISDRNVRGNQPQHF
TRBJ1-1 TRBD1 TRBV19 - TGTGCCAGTAGTTCCTTGGACAGGGGGCTTTGGGGCACTGAAGCTTTCTTT CASSSLDRGLWGTEAFF
TRBJ1-2 - TRBV29-1 - TGCAGCGTTTTAGGAGGGTCCAACTATGGCTACACCTTC CSVLGGSNYGYTF
TRBJ1-4 - TRBV4-1 - TGCGCCAGCAGCTTATCCAGGGCCGGGAGAGCAACTAATGAAAAACTGTTTTTT CASSLSRAGRATNEKLFF
TRBJ2-3 TRBD2 TRBV4-1 - TGCGCCAGCAGCCAGACCACTAGCGGGGGGGCCGAGGCAGGAACAGATACGCAGTATTTT CASSQTTSGGAEAGTDTQYF
TRBJ1-4 TRBD1 TRBV7-8 - TGTGCCAGCAGCCAAAGGGGGACAGCAGCGAAACTGTTTTTT CASSQRGTAAKLFF
TRBJ1-6 TRBD1 TRBV5-4 few TGTGCCAGCAGCTTAGGGACAGGGACTTCACCCCTCCACTTT CASSLGTGTSPLHF
TRBJ1-2 TRBD1 TRBV7-2 few TGTGCCAGCAGCCCAGGGACAGATTTCCAACAGCACTATGGCTACACCTTC CASSPGTDFQQHYGYTF
TRBJ1-5 TRBD1 TRBV28 - TGTGCCAGCAGAATGACAGGGGATGGCAATCAGCCCCAGCATTTT CASRMTGDGNQPQHF
TRBJ1-4 - TRBV7-9 - TGTGCCAGCAGCCATACCGCTGGTGGGGCCCTTAATGAAAAACTGTTTTTT CASSHTAGGALNEKLFF
TRBJ1-2 - TRBV28 - TGTGCCAGCAGCTACACTGGGCCCCGCAGATATGGCTACACCTTC CASSYTGPRRYGYTF
TRBJ2-7 TRBD2 TRBV6-1 - TGTGCCAGCAGTAGGGCTAGCGGGGCGACCTACGAGCAGTACTTC CASSRASGATYEQYF
TRBJ2-1 TRBD1 TRBV25-1 - TGTGCCAGCAGTGAACTGGGGGGGACAGGGGGCAATGAGCAGTTCTTC CASSELGGTGGNEQFF
TRBJ1-5 TRBD1 TRBV7-6 - TGTGCCAGCAGCGGGACAGGGGGACATCAGCCCCAGCATTTT CASSGTGGHQPQHF
TRBJ2-4 TRBD1 TRBV5-1 - TGCGCCAGCAGCTTGGGACAGGGAAGAAACATTCAGTACTTC CASSLGQGRNIQYF
TRBJ1-1 - TRBV5-4 few TGTGCCACAGGGGTGGGCACTGAAGCTTTCTTT CATGVGTEAFF
TRBJ1-5 - TRBV7-9 - TGTGCCAGCAGCTTGGCGGCAAGCAATCAGCCCCAGCATTTT CASSLAASNQPQHF
TRBJ1-2 - TRBV7-2 - TGTGCCAGCAGCTGGGAGTCCTACTATGGCTACACCTTC CASSWESYYGYTF
TRBJ2-2 - TRBV18 once TGTGCCAGCTCACCACCGGGCAGGGCGAACACCGGGGAGCTGTTTTTT CASSPPGRANTGELFF
TRBJ1-1 - TRBV6-5 - TGTGCCAGCAGTCACACAACAGACCTGAACACTGAAGCTTTCTTT CASSHTTDLNTEAFF
TRBJ1-5 - TRBV28 few TGTGCCAGCAGTTTTTCCCCGAGAGGCAATCAGCCCCAGCATTTT CASSFSPRGNQPQHF
TRBJ2-1 TRBD1 TRBV6-5 - TGTGCCAGCAGTTACCGCCGGGACAGGTACTACAATGAGCAGTTCTTC CASSYRRDRYYNEQFF
TRBJ2-3 TRBD2 TRBV6-5 - TGTGCCAGCAGTCGGAGCGGGAGTTCTACAGATACGCAGTATTTT CASSRSGSSTDTQYF
TRBJ1-5 - TRBV5-5 - TGTGCCAGCAGCTTGGGTGGGTGGGGGCCGGGCAATCAGCCCCAGCATTTT CASSLGGWGPGNQPQHF
TRBJ2-7 TRBD1 TRBV5-6 - TGTGCCAGCAGCTTTAAGGACAGGGGGTTTGAGTACGAGCAGTACTTC CASSFKDRGFEYEQYF
TRBJ2-1 - TRBV27 - TGTGCCAGCAGCCCCCCCGTCTCTACTAGCTGGTCCCATGAGCAGTTCTTC CASSPPVSTSWSHEQFF
TRBJ1-5 - TRBV4-1 - TGCGCCAGCAGCCAAGATACCGGTAGCAATCAGCCCCAGCATTTT CASSQDTGSNQPQHF
TRBJ1-6 - TRBV27 - TGTGCCAGCAGTTCAATGGGACAACCGAATTCACCCCTCCACTTT CASSSMGQPNSPLHF
TRBJ2-3 - TRBV5-1 - TGCGCCAGCAGAGAGGATAGCACAGATACGCAGTATTTT CASREDSTDTQYF
TRBJ2-7 TRBD2 TRBV6-5 - TGTGCCAGCAGTCCTTCCAGCGGGAGGACCTACGAGCAGTACTTC CASSPSSGRTYEQYF
TRBJ1-1 TRBD1 TRBV6-1 - TGTGCCAGCAGTGACTACCCAAGACAGGGGAGGGACACTGAAGCTTTCTTT CASSDYPRQGRDTEAFF
TRBJ1-1 - TRBV28 - TGTGCCAGCAGACTTATTGCCGGTGGTCCGAACACTGAAGCTTTCTTT CASRLIAGGPNTEAFF